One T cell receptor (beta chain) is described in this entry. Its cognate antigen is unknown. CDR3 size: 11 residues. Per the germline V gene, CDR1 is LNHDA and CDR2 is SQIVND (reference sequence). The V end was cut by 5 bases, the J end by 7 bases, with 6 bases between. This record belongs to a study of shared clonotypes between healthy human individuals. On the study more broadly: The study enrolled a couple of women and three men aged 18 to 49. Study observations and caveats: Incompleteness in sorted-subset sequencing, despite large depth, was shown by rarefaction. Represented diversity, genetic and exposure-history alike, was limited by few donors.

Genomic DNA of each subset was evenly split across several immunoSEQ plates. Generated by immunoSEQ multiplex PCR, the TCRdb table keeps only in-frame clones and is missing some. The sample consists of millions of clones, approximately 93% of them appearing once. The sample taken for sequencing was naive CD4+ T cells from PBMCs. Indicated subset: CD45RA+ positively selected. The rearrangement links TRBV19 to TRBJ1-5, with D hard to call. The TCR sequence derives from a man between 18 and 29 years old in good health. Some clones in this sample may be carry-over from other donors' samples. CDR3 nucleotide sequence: TGTGCCAGTAGTCGATGGCAGCCCCAGCATTTT. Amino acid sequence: CASSRWQPQHF.